A selection of T cell receptor delta chains follows, all from one sample in a study of Vδ1+ human thymocytes. TCRdb re-called clones from the multiplex PCR reads via CATT. The repertoire consists of some 73,000 delta-chain clones, with more than 30% occurring once and the leading ten covering over 0.2%. Sequenced: Vdelta1+ gamma-delta thymocytes from the thymus. These receptors all come from a boy in the first two years of life who had congenital heart surgery. The CDR3 runs from the conserved cysteine through the conserved F or W. A D gene is named only where the DNA matches it firmly. The size entry is marked missing in some rows and otherwise reads once, few, many or a size class.

clone_size: few
v_call: TRDV1
d_call: TRDD3
j_call: TRDJ1
cdr3_nt: TGTGCTCTTGGGGAAGGCCCCCGCCCATACTGGGGCACCGATAAACTCATCTTT
cdr3_aa: CALGEGPRPYWGTDKLIF

clone_size: few
v_call: TRDV1
d_call: TRDD3
j_call: TRDJ1
cdr3_nt: TGTGCTCTTGGGGAACACTTCTTACTGGGGGATACTCCCAACACCGATAAACTCATCTTT
cdr3_aa: CALGEHFLLGDTPNTDKLIF

clone_size: .
v_call: TRDV1
d_call: TRDD3
j_call: TRDJ1
cdr3_nt: TGTGCTCTTGGGGAAACCTCCCGGGGGATCCCTTACACCGATAAACTCATCTTT
cdr3_aa: CALGETSRGIPYTDKLIF

clone_size: .
v_call: TRDV1
d_call: TRDD3
j_call: TRDJ1
cdr3_nt: TGTGCTCTTGGGAAACCGCTTTCCTTACTGGGGGATATAGGACTCATCTTT
cdr3_aa: CALGKPLSLLGDIGLIF

clone_size: .
v_call: TRDV2
d_call: TRDD3
j_call: TRDJ1
cdr3_nt: TGTGCCTGTGACGGGGGATACGAGGGGTACACCGATAAACTCATCTTT
cdr3_aa: CACDGGYEGYTDKLIF

clone_size: .
v_call: TRDV1
d_call: .
j_call: TRDJ1
cdr3_nt: TGTGCTCTTGGGGAACTATCCCTAGCCGAGACGAAACTCATCTTT
cdr3_aa: CALGELSLAETKLIF

clone_size: few
v_call: TRDV1
d_call: TRDD3
j_call: TRDJ1
cdr3_nt: TGTGCTCTTGGGGAGGGGCCGCCCCCTGGGGGATACAATAAACTCATCTTT
cdr3_aa: CALGEGPPPGGYNKLIF

clone_size: .
v_call: TRDV1
d_call: .
j_call: TRDJ1
cdr3_nt: TGTGCTCTTGGGGTAACGCTTGGTGGACCGTACACCGATAAACTCATCTTT
cdr3_aa: CALGVTLGGPYTDKLIF

clone_size: .
v_call: TRDV1
d_call: .
j_call: TRDJ1
cdr3_nt: TGTGCTCTTGGGGAACGAGGGTACCTACTCGAGCAACATAAGGGCACCGATAAACTCATCTTT
cdr3_aa: CALGERGYLLEQHKGTDKLIF

clone_size: few
v_call: TRDV1
d_call: .
j_call: TRDJ1
cdr3_nt: TGTGCTCTTGGGGAACTAACGGGGGACGAACTCATCTTT
cdr3_aa: CALGELTGDELIF

clone_size: once
v_call: TRDV1
d_call: .
j_call: TRDJ1
cdr3_nt: TGTGCTCTTGGGGAACGCCCGGGGGGCTACCTTGTTAAACTCATCTTT
cdr3_aa: CALGERPGGYLVKLIF

clone_size: .
v_call: TRDV1
d_call: .
j_call: TRDJ1
cdr3_nt: TGTGCTCTTGGGGAACGCGGGCCCCCCCGGGATACCGATAAACTCATCTTT
cdr3_aa: CALGERGPPRDTDKLIF

clone_size: few
v_call: TRDV1
d_call: TRDD2
j_call: TRDJ1
cdr3_nt: TGTGCTCTTGGGGCGAAGCGTCCCCTTCCTTTAGTTGGACTCATCTTT
cdr3_aa: CALGAKRPLPLVGLIF

clone_size: .
v_call: TRDV1
d_call: TRDD3
j_call: TRDJ1
cdr3_nt: TGTGCTCTTGGGGAACGCAGAGGACCTTACTGGGGGATTTCCTCGCGTAAACTCATCTTT
cdr3_aa: CALGERRGPYWGISSRKLIF

clone_size: .
v_call: TRDV1
d_call: .
j_call: TRDJ1
cdr3_nt: TGTGCTCTTGGGGAACTCCCCCAAACAGGCGGTACTGATTCTCCCGGCCGAACGAACACCGATAAACTCATCTTT
cdr3_aa: CALGELPQTGGTDSPGRTNTDKLIF

clone_size: .
v_call: TRDV1
d_call: TRDD3
j_call: TRDJ1
cdr3_nt: TGTGCTCTTGGGGAACTCGTCGGCCTGGGGGCTTCGTACACCGATAAACTCATCTTT
cdr3_aa: CALGELVGLGASYTDKLIF

clone_size: few
v_call: TRDV1
d_call: .
j_call: TRDJ1
cdr3_nt: TGTGCTCTTGGGGAAGCATTCACCGATAAACTCATCTTT
cdr3_aa: CALGEAFTDKLIF

clone_size: .
v_call: TRDV1
d_call: .
j_call: TRDJ1
cdr3_nt: TGTGCTCTTGGGGACGCTTCCTACAGGCTGGGGGCCTTCGATAAACTCATCTTT
cdr3_aa: CALGDASYRLGAFDKLIF

clone_size: .
v_call: TRDV1
d_call: .
j_call: TRDJ1
cdr3_nt: TGTGCTCTTGGGGAGGCCCTTTCGGATGTCCCCGATAAACTCATCTTT
cdr3_aa: CALGEALSDVPDKLIF

clone_size: .
v_call: TRDV1
d_call: .
j_call: TRDJ1
cdr3_nt: TGTGCTCTTGGGGAACCCCCTCTTATGGTGTACACCGATAAACTCATCTTT
cdr3_aa: CALGEPPLMVYTDKLIF

clone_size: .
v_call: TRDV1
d_call: .
j_call: TRDJ1
cdr3_nt: TGTGCTCTTGGGGCCATACGTCCGGGGGCAGGGGATAAACTCATCTTT
cdr3_aa: CALGAIRPGAGDKLIF

clone_size: few
v_call: TRDV1
d_call: TRDD3
j_call: TRDJ2
cdr3_nt: TGTGCTCTTGGGGAATCGGTACCAAGGACTGGGGGCTCACCTCGAGCAGCACAACTCTTCTTT
cdr3_aa: CALGESVPRTGGSPRAAQLFF

clone_size: few
v_call: TRDV1
d_call: TRDD3
j_call: TRDJ1
cdr3_nt: TGTGCTCTTGGGGATGGGGTGACCTACGTCTCGATCCACCTAATTACTGGGGGATACGCCGATAAACTCATCTTT
cdr3_aa: CALGDGVTYVSIHLITGGYADKLIF

clone_size: few
v_call: TRDV1
d_call: TRDD2
j_call: TRDJ1
cdr3_nt: TGTGCTCTTGGGGAATTACACACCTGCCTTCCTAAACCTTTGGTGCCTCCCTATACCGATAAACTCATCTTT
cdr3_aa: CALGELHTCLPKPLVPPYTDKLIF

clone_size: few
v_call: TRDV1
d_call: TRDD3
j_call: TRDJ1
cdr3_nt: TGTGCTCTTGTGCGTCCCCCTTGGGGGATACGAAGCGGGACTGGGGGACCCTGGGGGTACACCGATAAACTCATCTTT
cdr3_aa: CALVRPPWGIRSGTGGPWGYTDKLIF

clone_size: few
v_call: TRDV1
d_call: TRDD3
j_call: TRDJ1
cdr3_nt: TGTGCTCTTGGGGAACCGACCCTTCCACCCGGCCCGTACTGGGGGATACGCGGTGCGACCGATAAACTCATCTTT
cdr3_aa: CALGEPTLPPGPYWGIRGATDKLIF

clone_size: .
v_call: TRDV1
d_call: .
j_call: TRDJ1
cdr3_nt: TGTGCTCTTGGGGAACTTGGATGTTCTGGGGACTACACCGATAAACTCATCTTT
cdr3_aa: CALGELGCSGDYTDKLIF

clone_size: .
v_call: TRDV1
d_call: .
j_call: TRDJ1
cdr3_nt: TGTGCTCTTGGGGTTAACCCTCTGTTTTGGGGGCAATACACCGATAAACTCATCTTT
cdr3_aa: CALGVNPLFWGQYTDKLIF

clone_size: .
v_call: TRDV1
d_call: .
j_call: TRDJ1
cdr3_nt: TGTGCTCTTGGGGAACTAGCGCTCTTACCGGGGGGGCACACCGATAAACTCATCTTT
cdr3_aa: CALGELALLPGGHTDKLIF

clone_size: .
v_call: TRDV1
d_call: TRDD3
j_call: TRDJ1
cdr3_nt: TGTGCCCTTGGGGAACGACCCTGTTCCCTTACTGGGGGGCCCCGTTACGCCGATAAACTCATCTTT
cdr3_aa: CALGERPCSLTGGPRYADKLIF

clone_size: few
v_call: TRDV1
d_call: .
j_call: TRDJ1
cdr3_nt: TGTGCTCTTGGGGAACCCACTAACCTACGTGGAGGGGTATGTACCGATAAACTCATCTTT
cdr3_aa: CALGEPTNLRGGVCTDKLIF

clone_size: .
v_call: TRDV1
d_call: TRDD2
j_call: TRDJ1
cdr3_nt: TGTGCTCTTGGGGTTCCTTCCTACGTTGCTGGGGAAACTGACACCGATAAACTCATCTTT
cdr3_aa: CALGVPSYVAGETDTDKLIF

clone_size: .
v_call: TRDV1
d_call: TRDD3
j_call: TRDJ1
cdr3_nt: TGTGCTCTTGGGTTACCGGTACGGTCTCTTAGGGGGGAGTACTGGGGGATACGGGCGTACACCGATAAACTCATCTTT
cdr3_aa: CALGLPVRSLRGEYWGIRAYTDKLIF

clone_size: .
v_call: TRDV1
d_call: TRDD3
j_call: TRDJ1
cdr3_nt: TGTGCTCTTGGTCCGCCTTCGCCCATGGGGGACCTAATTCCGTCGTACACCGATAAACTCATCTTT
cdr3_aa: CALGPPSPMGDLIPSYTDKLIF

clone_size: .
v_call: TRDV1
d_call: TRDD3
j_call: TRDJ1
cdr3_nt: TGTGCTCTTGGGGGGGCAACGGCCGGTGACTGGGGGATATTAGTTGCTTACACCGATAAACTCATCTTT
cdr3_aa: CALGGATAGDWGILVAYTDKLIF

clone_size: many
v_call: TRDV2
d_call: TRDD3
j_call: TRDJ1
cdr3_nt: TGTGCCTGTGACAGTGCTGGGGGACAGGCCGATAAACTCATCTTT
cdr3_aa: CACDSAGGQADKLIF

clone_size: .
v_call: TRDV1
d_call: .
j_call: TRDJ1
cdr3_nt: TGTGCTCTTGGGGAATCTTCGTTGATCCGCCTGAGATCTGGGTACACCGATAAACTCATCTTT
cdr3_aa: CALGESSLIRLRSGYTDKLIF

clone_size: .
v_call: TRDV2
d_call: TRDD3
j_call: TRDJ1
cdr3_nt: TGTGCCTGTGACACCCCATACTGGGGGATACAAAACGATAAACTCATCTTC
cdr3_aa: CACDTPYWGIQNDKLIF

clone_size: few
v_call: TRDV1
d_call: .
j_call: TRDJ1
cdr3_nt: TGTGCTCTTGGGGAACCCTGTACCGATAAACTCATCTTT
cdr3_aa: CALGEPCTDKLIF

clone_size: .
v_call: TRDV1
d_call: TRDD3
j_call: TRDJ1
cdr3_nt: TGTGCTCTTGGGAGGGGATGCGTTACTGGGGGATACAGGAATAAACTCATCTTT
cdr3_aa: CALGRGCVTGGYRNKLIF

clone_size: .
v_call: TRDV1
d_call: .
j_call: TRDJ1
cdr3_nt: TGTGCTCTTGGGGAACTGACCCCAGCGCCTCCCGAACTCATCTTT
cdr3_aa: CALGELTPAPPELIF

clone_size: .
v_call: TRDV1
d_call: .
j_call: TRDJ1
cdr3_nt: TGTGCTCTTGGGGAACTTTTCCCACCATACCCCGATAAACTCATCTTT
cdr3_aa: CALGELFPPYPDKLIF

clone_size: .
v_call: TRDV1
d_call: .
j_call: TRDJ1
cdr3_nt: TGTGCTCTTGGGAAGAGGGGGTACCAGCTTAAACTCATCTTT
cdr3_aa: CALGKRGYQLKLIF

clone_size: .
v_call: TRDV1
d_call: TRDD2
j_call: TRDJ1
cdr3_nt: TGTGCTCTTGGGGACCGGCCTTCCTACAGGATCCGGGGACCGTCCACCGATAAACTCATCTTT
cdr3_aa: CALGDRPSYRIRGPSTDKLIF

clone_size: .
v_call: TRDV1
d_call: TRDD2
j_call: TRDJ1
cdr3_nt: TGTGCTCTTGGGGAACCTTTCCTACACCGAAATAAACTCATCTTT
cdr3_aa: CALGEPFLHRNKLIF

clone_size: .
v_call: TRDV1
d_call: .
j_call: TRDJ1
cdr3_nt: TGTGCTCTTGGGGAACCAATCATCAACCTGGAACTCATCTTT
cdr3_aa: CALGEPIINLELIF

clone_size: .
v_call: TRDV1
d_call: .
j_call: TRDJ1
cdr3_nt: TGTGCTCTTGGGGAGTTCCTACTCCGTACTGGGGTTTCTAAACTCATCTTT
cdr3_aa: CALGEFLLRTGVSKLIF

clone_size: .
v_call: TRDV1
d_call: TRDD3
j_call: TRDJ1
cdr3_nt: TGTGCTCTTGGGGAGCTCGAAGTCCTTGGGTCGGGGGCAAACTGGGGGTCCCCCCTGTACACCGATAAACTCATCTTT
cdr3_aa: CALGELEVLGSGANWGSPLYTDKLIF

clone_size: few
v_call: TRDV1
d_call: TRDD3
j_call: TRDJ1
cdr3_nt: TGTGCTCTTGGGTCCCCTTGGCACCGATTCAAAATTCCCCCCCGACTGGGGGAACCGTACACCGATAAACTCATCTTT
cdr3_aa: CALGSPWHRFKIPPRLGEPYTDKLIF

clone_size: .
v_call: TRDV1
d_call: .
j_call: TRDJ1
cdr3_nt: TGTGCTCTTGGGGACGCCCTTATTCCCCATGGACTGGGACGAACCGATAAACTCATCTTT
cdr3_aa: CALGDALIPHGLGRTDKLIF

clone_size: .
v_call: TRDV1
d_call: .
j_call: TRDJ1
cdr3_nt: TGTGCTCTTGGGGACAACTTCGGTTGGACCGATAAACTCATCTTT
cdr3_aa: CALGDNFGWTDKLIF

clone_size: few
v_call: TRDV1
d_call: .
j_call: TRDJ1
cdr3_nt: TGTGCTCTTGGGGAACTAGAGATAGTGGGGTACAAGACCGATAAACTCATCTTT
cdr3_aa: CALGELEIVGYKTDKLIF

clone_size: few
v_call: TRDV1
d_call: TRDD3
j_call: TRDJ1
cdr3_nt: TGTGCTCTTGGGGAATTGAGGATCTGGGGGGGACCCCAACACGATAAACTCATCTTT
cdr3_aa: CALGELRIWGGPQHDKLIF